This T cell receptor (beta chain) appears in the sequencing data of a study of cytomegalovirus exposure and HLA in healthy donors (dated by TCRdb to between 2016 and 2019). About the full investigation: A later analysis indicated that the 90 to 150 validation repertoires were generated on the platform also employed for the 666 repertoires of the first cohort. The aim of the study was to test whether cataloging public T cell receptors could identify signatures of past pathogen exposure. A separate validation cohort of approximately 120 different subjects was used in addition to the approximately 670-subject first cohort. To predict cytomegalovirus infection status, the study combined high-throughput TCR immunosequencing, statistical association of individual TCRs with disease status, and machine learning.

As concerns this clone: Its cognate antigen has yet to be identified. No base quality values were provided; no much bigger clone lies one nucleotide off.

The receptor library was made with the immunoSEQ multiplex PCR assay. On the study's bioinformatics: A statistical classification framework was built to diagnose cytomegalovirus status from the catalog of TCR beta chain sequences. The table comes from immuneACCESS by way of TCRdb, which keeps in-frame sequences with V and J called. Part of the clones is missing from these tables; in studies checked, under half for an unresolved V gene and the rest for unknown reasons. The D gene and trimming were derived from the DNA, and the V and J assignments and clone size from that table. For this sample there are about 220,000 clones; roughly 83% appear just once. The top ten constitute 11% to 15% of the sample. Donors formed part of the validation cohort, which comprised 120 subjects and was distinct from the first cohort of 690 or so subjects. On the study overall, not on this receptor specifically: It was suggested by the authors that the approach could potentially be generalized to other disease states and immunological phenotypes. A later analysis lacked HLA typing for the validation cohort, so it scored co-occurrence in that cohort across all 110 or so repertoires. A total of 150 to 200 TCR beta chains were listed by the study as associated with cytomegalovirus. While some public TCRs were present in many individuals, most TCR sequences turned up only very rarely across donors. Cytomegalovirus status was reported to be diagnosed by the classifier with high specificity and sensitivity in both the original and validation cohorts. Three of the identified cytomegalovirus-associated TCR beta chains were confirmed in vitro to be specific for cytomegalovirus antigens. Subsequent analysis determined that TCRs grouped into clusters in the first cohort also showed a tendency toward co-occurrence across the roughly 110 validation repertoires, and approximately 94% of cluster scores exceeded 0.

Via the germline V gene, CDR1 is SGHDT and CDR2 YYEEEE. The CDR3 sequence holds 15 residues, the cysteine and phenylalanine included. Only the CDR3 part of the read is kept: 45 bases, read in frame from the first base. Trimming takes 2 bases off V and 2 bases off J; junction bases not matched to a gene: 6. This clonotype was sampled from a woman in her thirties in good health and CMV-seropositive. The sequencing sample was made of PBMCs. The rearrangement combines TRBV5-6 with TRBJ2-7; TRBD1 matches 8 bases in the middle. The CDR3 protein sequence reads: CASSLPGGKPYEQYF. The DNA sequence is TGTGCCAGCAGCTTACCAGGGGGCAAGCCCTACGAGCAGTACTTC.